The following is a TCR beta chain sequence with its context. The data were taken from a study of shared clonotypes between healthy human individuals. Per the germline V gene, CDR1 is SNHLY and CDR2 is FYNNEI. After removal of 7 bases from V and 4 bases from J, the junction contained 6 bases not matched to a gene. The CDR3 has 13 residues. Measured with immunoSEQ multiplex PCR; TCRdb has only the in-frame clones, and not every one. The sample lists about 680,000 clones, around four fifths occurring once. The sequenced sample consisted of memory CD4+ T cells sorted from blood. The subset is: CD45RA-negative fraction. V and J are TRBV2 and TRBJ1-2; 7 bases are shared with TRBD1. The origin of this receptor is a woman aged 25 to 39 in good health. CDR3 sequence reads: CASMSGTAYGYTF. The CDR3 DNA sequence: TGTGCCAGCATGTCCGGGACAGCCTATGGCTACACCTTC.